A selection of T cell receptor beta chains follows, all from one sample in a study of STAT5B mutations in CD4+ large granular lymphocyte leukemia. TCRdb keeps only in-frame clones here, not all; method: immunoSEQ multiplex PCR. The repertoire holds about 35,000 clones, with approximately 67% as singletons. Sequencing was done on a sample of CD4+ T cells from blood buffy coats. These receptors were obtained from a human donor in good health. The CDR3 runs from the conserved cysteine through the conserved F or W. The order of the fields is clone size, D gene, J gene, V gene, CDR3 protein, CDR3 DNA. A D gene is named only where the DNA matches it firmly. Size tells how often a clone was seen (once, few, many) or the class of an expanded clone, and some rows leave it out.

>.|.|TRBJ1-2|TRBV5-4
CATTLESYGYTF
TGTGCAACCACCCTTGAGTCCTATGGCTACACCTTC
>.|TRBD1|TRBJ2-2|TRBV4-3
CASSLRDRNTGELFF
TGCGCCAGCAGCCTCCGGGACAGGAACACCGGGGAGCTGTTTTTT
>.|TRBD2|TRBJ2-7|TRBV6-1
CASSLTSGGSYEQYF
TGTGCCAGCAGTTTGACTAGCGGGGGTTCCTACGAGCAGTACTTC
>.|TRBD2|TRBJ2-3|TRBV5-4
CASSLGLAGATDTQYF
TGTGCCAGCAGCTTGGGACTAGCGGGGGCCACAGATACGCAGTATTTT
>.|.|TRBJ1-3|TRBV7-2
CASSLATEGNTIYF
TGTGCCAGCAGCTTAGCAACAGAGGGAAACACCATATATTTT
>.|.|TRBJ1-4|TRBV10-3
CAISESGPNEKLFF
TGTGCCATCAGTGAGAGTGGGCCTAATGAAAAACTGTTTTTT
>.|TRBD2|TRBJ2-5|TRBV27
CASTTTSGGQETQYF
TGTGCCAGCACCACGACTAGCGGGGGCCAAGAGACCCAGTACTTC
>.|TRBD2|TRBJ2-3|TRBV25-1
CATNSGGADTQYF
TGTGCCACCAATAGCGGGGGGGCAGATACGCAGTATTTT
>.|TRBD1|TRBJ1-4|TRBV5-6
CASSPTGRDEKLFF
TGTGCCAGCAGCCCGACAGGGCGGGATGAAAAACTGTTTTTT
>.|TRBD1|TRBJ1-2|TRBV2
CASRDRGYYGYTF
TGTGCCAGCAGGGACAGGGGGTACTATGGCTACACCTTC
>.|.|TRBJ1-5|TRBV27
CASSSTQGASNQPQHF
TGTGCCAGCAGTTCCACTCAGGGAGCTAGCAATCAGCCCCAGCATTTT
>.|.|TRBJ1-2|TRBV18
CASSPAGGDNYGYTF
TGTGCCAGCTCACCAGCCGGGGGCGATAACTATGGCTACACCTTC
>.|.|TRBJ2-1|TRBV18
CASSPGATATDEQFF
TGTGCCAGCTCACCGGGGGCTACCGCGACAGATGAGCAGTTCTTC
>.|TRBD2|TRBJ2-3|TRBV7-8
CASSLAGTSGGQDTQYF
TGTGCCAGCAGCTTAGCGGGGACTAGCGGGGGGCAAGATACGCAGTATTTT
>few|TRBD1|TRBJ1-2|TRBV7-2
CASSLGRQGAGGYTF
TGTGCCAGCAGCTTAGGCAGACAGGGGGCAGGTGGCTACACCTTC
>once|.|TRBJ2-2|TRBV7-8
CASSLAWGTTGELFF
TGTGCCAGCAGCTTAGCGTGGGGGACCACCGGGGAGCTGTTTTTT
>few|.|TRBJ1-3|TRBV4-3
CASSQGSGDGNTIYF
TGCGCCAGCAGCCAGGGGTCAGGGGATGGAAACACCATATATTTT
>few|.|TRBJ1-3|TRBV2
CASSEWTDGNTIYF
TGTGCCAGCAGTGAGTGGACAGATGGAAACACCATATATTTT
>few|.|TRBJ1-4|TRBV7-2
CASSTMWQGREKLFF
TGTGCCAGCAGCACAATGTGGCAGGGACGTGAAAAACTGTTTTTT
>.|.|TRBJ1-1|TRBV11-2
CASSLRGMDEAFF
TGTGCCAGCAGCTTAAGGGGGATGGATGAAGCTTTCTTT
>.|.|TRBJ1-2|TRBV7-3
CASSLTVRKTSDYGYTF
TGTGCCAGCAGCTTAACTGTCCGAAAAACCTCCGATTATGGCTACACCTTC
>.|.|TRBJ2-7|TRBV18
CASSRGAQTYEQYF
TGTGCCAGCTCCCGGGGGGCCCAGACCTACGAGCAGTACTTC